This T cell receptor beta chain originates from a study of blood T cell repertoires in COVID-19 (TCRdb year 2020). With regard to the full study: Samples covering the acute and convalescent phases of COVID-19 were provided by collaborators in the United States, Italy and Spain. The material from the prospective study consisted of cDNA or gDNA derived from T cells, B-cell-depleted T cells, or PBMCs. The dataset comprised deeply sampled blood TCRbeta repertoires from subjects exposed to, actively infected with, or recovered from COVID-19. The repertoires were released in a freely available public database meant as a resource for research on the immune response to SARS-CoV-2. The samples were drawn from the first 160 participants of the ongoing ImmuneRACE study and from some 1,300 subjects provided by 6 global collaborators. A de-identified subject ID, COVID-19 status, age in years and sex were almost always included in the sample metadata. HLA class I and class II types, where available, came from metadata supplied by the sample provider rather than from assay-based typing. What the research found in general, with its limitations: The quantity of clinical and demographic metadata differed by source and by participant and was supplied without curation.

The CDR1 and CDR2 encoded by the germline V gene are SGHTA and FQGNSA. The germline ends are 19 bases apart after V is trimmed by 7 bases and J by 9 bases. From its cysteine to its phenylalanine, the CDR3 spans 14 amino acids. CDR3 DNA only is kept here, 42 bases in frame from base 1. TCRbeta CDR3 regions were amplified from genomic DNA using the immunoSEQ Assay, a bias-controlled multiplex PCR. As for the original processing: The number of nucleated cells in each sample was estimated from the amplification of reference gene primers within the assay. Sequence reads were collapsed and filtered to measure the absolute abundance of every unique TCRbeta CDR3 rearrangement. For each sample, productive Simpson clonality was calculated as the square root of Simpson's diversity index across productive rearrangements. TCRdb re-hosts the immuneACCESS table, in-frame sequences only. Its copies lack some clones; in the studies checked, an unresolved V gene accounts for under half of them, and the cause for the rest is not known. V, J and clone size are taken as reported in that table, and D and trimming were inferred from the DNA itself. Counted in this sample were about 24,000 clones; 86% of them appeared once. The ten largest clonotypes hold 4% to 6% of the sample.

Concerning this clone itself: Its antigen is still unknown. No per-base quality is available; no much larger clone lies one base away.

Each collaborating institution followed its own protocols to collect whole blood in K2EDTA tubes. Collaborator samples were shipped for TCRbeta analysis as frozen whole blood, isolated PBMCs, or DNA extracted from either sample type. This receptor was taken from a man in his forties or fifties with active COVID-19. The receptor chain draws on TRBV7-2 and TRBJ2-1, with TRBD2 perhaps the D gene, on 7 matching bases. The sample was peripheral blood. The CDR3 region has the sequence CASTNQGRAGEQFF. In nucleotide form, the sequence is TGTGCCAGCACTAATCAGGGGAGGGCCGGTGAGCAGTTCTTC.